The subject of this entry is one T cell receptor (beta chain). Its antigen is unknown. TCRdb's table, derived via immunoSEQ multiplex PCR, lists solely in-frame clones and lacks some. This table holds about 100,000 clones, 94% found once. The data originate from a study of OX40 agonist ivuxolimab in advanced cancers. Whole-study context: Across the patients, intravenous ivuxolimab was delivered every 2 weeks at 0.01 to 10 mg/kg. Averaging about 60 years in age, with a range of about 20 to 90, the cohort was approximately 83% male. It was permissible to have had prior anti-PD-1, anti-PD-L1 or anti-CTLA-4 therapy, and about 40% had some.

V lost 0 bases and J lost 2, with 6 bases in between. The CDR3 sequence is 14 residues long. Germline V gives CDR1 SGHKS, CDR2 YYEKEE (reference sequence). The study, taken as a whole, reports: The average count of expanded clones was higher among CD8+ T cells than among CD4+.

This clonotype originated in an adult with an advanced solid tumor such as melanoma, head and neck, liver or kidney cancer. Sequencing was performed on CD4+ or CD8+ T cells sorted from blood, taken in a trial of the OX40 agonist ivuxolimab. The V and J genes are TRBV5-5 and TRBJ2-1, with D maybe TRBD1 (5 bases). The CDR3 bases are TGTGCCAGCAGCTTGGGGGGCCCCTACAATGAGCAGTTCTTC. It codes for CASSLGGPYNEQFF. Supplemented by reference TRBV5-5 and TRBJ2-1, the full variable domain reads DAGVTQSPTHLIKTRGQQVTLRCSPISGHKSVSWYQQVLGQGPQFIFQYYEKEERGRGNFPDRFSARQFPNYSSELNVNALLLGDSALYLCASSLGGPYNEQFFGPGTRLTVL.